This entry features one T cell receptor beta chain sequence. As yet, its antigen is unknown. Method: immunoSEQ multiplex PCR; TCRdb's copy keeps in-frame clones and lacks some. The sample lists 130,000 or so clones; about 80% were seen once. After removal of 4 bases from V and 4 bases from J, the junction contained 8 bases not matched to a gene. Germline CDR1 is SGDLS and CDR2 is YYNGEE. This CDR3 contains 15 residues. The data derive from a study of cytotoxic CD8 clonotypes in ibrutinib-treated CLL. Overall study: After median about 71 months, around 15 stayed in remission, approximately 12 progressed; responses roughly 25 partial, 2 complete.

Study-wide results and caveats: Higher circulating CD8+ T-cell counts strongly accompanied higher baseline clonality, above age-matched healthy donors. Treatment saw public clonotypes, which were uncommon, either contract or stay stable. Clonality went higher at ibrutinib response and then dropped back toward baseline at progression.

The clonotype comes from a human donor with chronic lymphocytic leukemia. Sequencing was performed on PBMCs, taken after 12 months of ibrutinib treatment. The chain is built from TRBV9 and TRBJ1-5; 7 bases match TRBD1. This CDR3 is CASSQFSTGNQPQHF. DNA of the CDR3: TGTGCCAGCAGCCAATTTTCGACAGGGAATCAGCCCCAGCATTTT.